This is a list of T cell receptor beta chains from one sample in a study of beta chain features in type 1 diabetes. TCRdb's copy holds only in-frame clones and misses some; the assay was immunoSEQ multiplex PCR. This sample has a few hundred thousand clones, with less than 15% found just once. The sample consisted of naive CD4+ T cells from blood. These receptors originate from a woman younger than 35 with type 1 diabetes. Each CDR3 is given with its conserved first and last residue. A D gene is named only where the DNA matches it firmly. Size is omitted from some rows. Given values are once, few, many or a class for expanded clones.

v_gene	j_gene	d_gene	abundance	CDR3nt	CDR3aa
TRBV5-6	TRBJ2-2	TRBD2	.	TGTGCCAGCAGAACAACTAGCGGGAGTGTCGACACCGGGGAGCTGTTTTTT	CASRTTSGSVDTGELFF
TRBV11-2	TRBJ2-1	.	.	TGTGCCAGCAGCTCCGGACAGTCGAACAATGAGCAGTTCTTC	CASSSGQSNNEQFF
TRBV4-2	TRBJ2-3	TRBD2	few	TGTGCCAGCAGCCAAGGCGGGACTAGCGGGTCTGATACGCAGTATTTT	CASSQGGTSGSDTQYF
TRBV18	TRBJ2-7	.	.	TGTGCCAGCTCTCCAAGATCGGGGGACGAGCAGTACTTC	CASSPRSGDEQYF
TRBV5-1	TRBJ2-7	TRBD2	.	TGCGCCAGCAGCTTGCCGGGACTAGCTGTCTACGAGCAGTACTTC	CASSLPGLAVYEQYF
TRBV28	TRBJ1-2	TRBD1	few	TGTGCCAGCAGTGGGACAGTCGGTGGCTACACCTTC	CASSGTVGGYTF
TRBV7-2	TRBJ2-6	.	.	TGTGCCAGCGGACAGTCTGGGGCCAACGTCCTGACTTTC	CASGQSGANVLTF
TRBV6-5	TRBJ2-1	.	few	TGTGCCAGCACCCAGGCGGGCAATGAGCAGTTCTTC	CASTQAGNEQFF
TRBV23-1	TRBJ2-1	.	.	TGCGCCAGCAGTCAACCCCTATTCCCAAGGGGGAAACTGGACAATGAGCAGTTCTTC	CASSQPLFPRGKLDNEQFF
TRBV28	TRBJ2-7	.	few	TGTGCCAGCTCCGAGTCAGGAATCTACGAGCAGTACTTC	CASSESGIYEQYF
TRBV20-1	TRBJ1-2	TRBD1	.	TGCAGTGCTCGGACAGGTCGGAGCTACACCTTC	CSARTGRSYTF
TRBV28	TRBJ2-1	.	few	TGTGCCAGCATGGAGGGATCCTACAATGAGCAGTTCTTC	CASMEGSYNEQFF
TRBV30	TRBJ1-2	TRBD1	few	TGTGCCTGGAGTGTAGAGGGGGCCTATGGCTACACCTTC	CAWSVEGAYGYTF
TRBV11-3	TRBJ1-1	.	.	TGTGCCAGCAGCTTTATTCGAGACACTGAAGCTTTCTTT	CASSFIRDTEAFF
TRBV18	TRBJ2-7	TRBD2	.	TGTGCCAGCTCACCAAGGACTAGCGGAACCTACGAGCAGTACTTC	CASSPRTSGTYEQYF
TRBV4-2	TRBJ1-1	.	.	TGTGCCAGCAGCCAAGCTTCAGGGACACCGAACACTGAAGCTTTCTTT	CASSQASGTPNTEAFF
TRBV19	TRBJ2-3	TRBD2	.	TGTGCCAGTAGTCCCGGACTAGCCGTAAGCACAGATACGCAGTATTTT	CASSPGLAVSTDTQYF
TRBV7-9	TRBJ2-5	TRBD2	.	TGTGCCAGCAGCTTGAGGCTAGCGGAAGAGACCCAGTACTTC	CASSLRLAEETQYF
TRBV19	TRBJ2-3	.	few	TGTGCCAGTACTGCCCGTCCTAGCGCCGTAGATACGCAGTATTTT	CASTARPSAVDTQYF
TRBV7-9	TRBJ2-1	TRBD1	.	TGTGCCAGCAACGAAAGACGGGACAGGGTCGATGAGCAGTTCTTC	CASNERRDRVDEQFF
TRBV5-4	TRBJ2-1	.	.	TGTGCCAGCAGCTTGGGGGCGGGATTGATCTTC	CASSLGAGLIF
TRBV7-9	TRBJ2-5	TRBD2	few	TGTGCCAGCAGCTCCAGCGGGAGGTCTGGGGAGACCCAGTACTTC	CASSSSGRSGETQYF
TRBV7-2	TRBJ2-1	TRBD2	.	TGTGCCAGCAGCTCGACTAGCGGGATTTACAATGAGCAGTTCTTC	CASSSTSGIYNEQFF
TRBV21-1	TRBJ2-3	.	.	TGTGCCAGCAGCAAAGCTCGCCTAGCGGGAGGACAGGGCACAGATACGCAGTATTTT	CASSKARLAGGQGTDTQYF